The 21 T cell receptor beta chains listed next were all sequenced from one sample in a study of human T cells and chemical hapten exposure. Specified time point: pre-sensitization, week 0. Noted treatment: therapeutic diphenylcyclopropenone sensitization with weekly scalp DPC. TCRdb used MiXCR to reprocess the RACE reads, holding one entry per CDR3 protein. Of under 50,000 distinct CDR3 sequences in the sample, about 7.4% were seen once. Source: whole blood, taken in connection with sensitization to the hapten diphenylcyclopropenone (DPC). All receptors derive from a woman in her 50s with alopecia areata. Some clones in this sample may be carry-over from other donors' samples.

The sample holds many counts of this clonotype. The V and J genes are TRBV9 and TRBJ2-7; D possibly corresponds to TRBD1 (6 bases). This CDR3 is 14 amino acids long. The V and J ends lost 2 bases and 0 bases respectively, with 9 bases between them. From germline, CDR1 is SGDLS and CDR2 YYNGEE. This CDR3 reads CASSVTGSSYEQYF. The DNA of the CDR3 is TGTGCCAGCAGCGTTACAGGGAGCTCCTACGAGCAGTACTTC.

This clonotype was observed at least ten times. The chain is built from TRBV9 and TRBJ2-2, with D perhaps given as TRBD1 or TRBD2 (5 bases each). V lost 0 bases to trimming and J lost 7 bases, with 7 bases between them. CDR3 length: 13 amino acids. Germline values: CDR1 SGDLS, CDR2 YYNGEE. CDR3 sequence: CASSVGDVGELFF. DNA for the CDR3: TGTGCCAGCAGCGTAGGGGACGTCGGGGAGCTGTTTTTT.

In its sample, this clonotype was seen many times. The chain is built from TRBV29-1 and TRBJ1-3, with 12 bases aligning to TRBD1. The germline gives CDR1 SQVTM, CDR2 ANQGSEA. Trimming at V came to 4 bases and at J to 4 bases, leaving 5 bases not matched to a gene. The CDR3 covers 15 residues. The CDR3 region is CSVVGTGGGGNTIYF. DNA for the CDR3: TGCAGCGTTGTAGGGACAGGGGGCGGAGGAAACACCATATATTTT.

Only a few counts were recorded for this clonotype. CDR3 loop: CSARVPPSDEQYF. CDR3 DNA: TGCAGTGCTAGAGTCCCTCCGTCCGACGAGCAGTACTTC. The chain recombines TRBV20-1 with TRBJ2-7, with D unresolved. The CDR3 extends over 13 amino acids. V was shortened by 1 base and J by 5 bases, with 12 bases between the two germline ends. Germline CDR1 DFQATT, CDR2 SNEGSKA (reference sequence).

This clonotype was detected ten times or more. This rearrangement joins TRBV18 to TRBJ1-1, with 7 bases matching TRBD1. The CDR3 runs to 15 residues. The V segment lost 4 bases and the J segment 1 base; nucleotides outside the gene matches: 6. CDR1 and CDR2 from the germline V gene are KGHSH and LQKENI. Here the CDR3 DNA reads TGTGCCAGCTCACAGGCTCACAGGGGGAACACTGAAGCTTTCTTT. It encodes CASSQAHRGNTEAFF.

This clonotype was detected many times. Here the CDR3 DNA reads TGTGCCAGCAGCTCACGCGCAGGGTCCTCCTACGAGCAGTACTTC. It is translated as CASSSRAGSSYEQYF. J is TRBJ2-7 and V is TRBV9; D is possibly TRBD1 (5 bases). The CDR3 is 15 residues long. V lost 4 bases to trimming and J lost 0 bases, with 14 bases between them. Germline lookup yields CDR1 SGDLS and CDR2 YYNGEE.

The chain uses TRBV27 and TRBJ1-5; D is perhaps TRBD1 (5 bases). Trimming removed 5 bases at V and 4 bases at J, with 12 bases between. The CDR3 extends over 14 amino acids. Germline V gene lookup returns CDR1 MNHEY and CDR2 SMNVEV (reference sequence). The chain's CDR3 is CASSHHGTNQPQHF. The CDR3 nucleotides are TGTGCCAGCAGTCATCACGGGACGAATCAGCCCCAGCATTTT.

This clonotype occurred many times. The V call is TRBV12-3 or TRBV12-4, the J call TRBJ1-1, with D possibly being TRBD1 (5 bases). This CDR3 has 14 residues. Trimming pared 3 bases from V and 1 base from J, leaving 9 bases between. The CDR3 protein is CASSFSTGNTEAFF. The CDR3, as DNA: TGTGCCAGCAGTTTTTCAACAGGGAACACTGAAGCTTTCTTT.

This clonotype was found many times. The V gene is TRBV4-1, the J gene TRBJ1-4; TRBD1 matches 8 bases. The J segment lost 5 bases and the V segment lost 3 bases, leaving 8 bases of the junction unmatched. The CDR3 consists of 16 residues. Germline V lookup: CDR1 MGHRA, CDR2 YSYEKL. CDR3 DNA: TGCGCCAGCAGCCAGGCACTACAGGGGGTGAATGAAAAACTGTTTTTT. It is translated as CASSQALQGVNEKLFF.

This clonotype was detected many times. The chain employs TRBV12-3 or TRBV12-4 and TRBJ2-2; 10 bases map to TRBD2. The CDR3 contains 16 residues. Trimming removed 7 bases from V and 2 bases from J; junction bases left unmatched: 7. CDR3 in DNA: TGTGCCAGCACCTTGGGACTAGCGACTAACACCGGGGAGCTGTTTTTT. It yields the protein CASTLGLATNTGELFF.

This clonotype was counted at least ten times. This rearrangement joins TRBV11-3 to TRBJ2-1; no clear D gene. This CDR3 has 15 residues. The germline V gene encodes CDR1 SGHNT and CDR2 YENEEA. Trimming took 0 bases from V and 12 from J, leaving 18 bases between them. The CDR3 DNA reads as TGTGCCAGCAGCTTAGAAGCGCGGACGCCGCGTGGGCAGTTCTTC. This gives the protein CASSLEARTPRGQFF. Full variable domain (rest looked up from reference TRBV11-3 and TRBJ2-1): EAGVVQSPRYKIIEKKQPVAFWCNPISGHNTLYWYLQNLGQGPELLIRYENEEAVDDSQLPKDRFSAERLKGVDSTLKIQPAELGDSAVYLCASSLEARTPRGQFFGPGTRLTVL.

This clonotype was picked up many times. V usage is TRBV5-1 and J usage is TRBJ2-1, with TRBD2 matching 8 bases. The CDR3 consists of 16 residues. After removal of 5 bases from V and 0 bases from J, the junction contained 7 bases not matched to a gene. Germline V gene sequence: CDR1 SGHRS, CDR2 YFSETQ. DNA of the CDR3: TGCGCCAGCAGTACGATAGCGGGAAGCTCCTACAATGAGCAGTTCTTC. It translates to CASSTIAGSSYNEQFF.

At least ten counts were recorded for this clonotype. The chain is built from TRBV6-1 and TRBJ2-1; D is ambiguous. The CDR3 loop spans 13 amino acids. The V gene's germline CDR1 is MNHNS and CDR2 SASEGT. The V end was cut by 8 bases, the J end by 7 bases, with 15 bases between. CDR3 in DNA: TGTGCCAGCCGAAAAGCTACCAGTAATGAGCAGTTCTTC. It translates to CASRKATSNEQFF.

V is TRBV11-3 and J is TRBJ2-7, with D unclear. This CDR3 comprises 11 residues. CDR1 is SGHNT, CDR2 YENEEA, per germline. Trimming removed 5 bases from V and 5 bases from J, with 7 bases in between. CDR3 sequence: CASSRRHEQYF. DNA for the CDR3: TGTGCCAGCAGCAGACGGCACGAGCAGTACTTC.

This clonotype was found many times. The chain combines TRBV5-4 with TRBJ2-1, with unresolved D. CDR1 is SGHNT, CDR2 YYREEE, per germline (reference sequence). This CDR3 region has 12 residues. V shed 0 bases and J shed 6 bases, with 4 bases lying between them. CDR3 sequence: CASSLVSNEQFF. CDR3 bases: TGTGCCAGCAGCTTGGTGAGCAATGAGCAGTTCTTC.

This sequence joins TRBV5-1 and TRBJ2-3; D is unclear. Germline-derived CDR1 and CDR2 are SGHRS and YFSETQ. The ends were cut back, 6 bases at V and 2 bases at J, with 4 bases in the middle. The CDR3 consists of 11 residues. CDR3 region: CASIITDTQYF. The DNA for the CDR3 is TGCGCCAGCATTATCACAGATACGCAGTATTTT. Complete variable domain (other parts from reference TRBV5-1 and TRBJ2-3): KAGVTQTPRYLIKTRGQQVTLSCSPISGHRSVSWYQQTPGQGLQFLFEYFSETQRNKGNFPGRFSGRQFSNSRSEMNVSTLELGDSALYLCASIITDTQYFGPGTRLTVL.

The chain uses TRBV28 and TRBJ2-7; D assignment may be TRBD1 or TRBD2 (5 bases each). Looked up from germline, CDR1 is MDHEN and CDR2 is SYDVKM. CDR3 length equals 15 residues. Trimming took off 7 bases at V and 2 bases at J, with 18 bases between the two ends. The CDR3 sequence: CASNPPGTRAYEQYF. DNA of the CDR3: TGTGCCAGCAACCCCCCGGGGACCCGGGCCTACGAGCAGTACTTC.

In this sample, this clonotype turned up many times. The V gene is TRBV9, the J gene TRBJ1-5; 8 nucleotides align to TRBD1. Germline V CDR1 and CDR2: SGDLS, YYNGEE. J was trimmed by 3 bases and V by 4 bases; bases with no gene match: 6. The length of the CDR3 is 15 residues. The CDR3 sequence is CASSPGQGDNQPQHF. CDR3 bases: TGTGCCAGCAGCCCTGGACAGGGAGACAATCAGCCCCAGCATTTT.

This clonotype has a count of ten or more. The chain has TRBV28 and TRBJ1-1, with D perhaps matching TRBD1 (6 bases). Germline V gene lookup returns CDR1 MDHEN and CDR2 SYDVKM. The CDR3 loop spans 12 amino acids. The V end lost 8 bases, the J end lost 1 base, and 8 bases lay between the germline ends. The chain's CDR3 is CASRDTNTEAFF. As DNA, the CDR3 is TGTGCCAGCCGGGACACGAACACTGAAGCTTTCTTT.

There are many counts of this clonotype. The chain couples TRBV6-2 or TRBV6-3 to TRBJ1-6; TRBD1 might be the D (6 bases). In germline, CDR1 is MNHEY, CDR2 SVGEGT. Trimming took off 6 bases at V and 1 base at J, with 13 bases between the two ends. There are 16 residues in the CDR3. CDR3 region: CASSLDRRSYNSPLHF. Written as DNA, the CDR3 is TGTGCCAGCAGCCTCGACAGGAGGTCCTATAATTCACCCCTCCACTTT.

This clonotype was counted at least ten times. This sequence joins TRBV21-1 and TRBJ2-3; the D call TRBD2 from the table was never checked on the DNA. TRBV21-1 is a documented pseudogene. This CDR3 is built from 18 residues. The chain's CDR3 is CASSKSEHPQTCTDTQYF. Here the CDR3 DNA reads TGTGCCAGCAGCAAGTCAGAGCACCCGCAGACATGCACAGATACGCAGTATTTT.